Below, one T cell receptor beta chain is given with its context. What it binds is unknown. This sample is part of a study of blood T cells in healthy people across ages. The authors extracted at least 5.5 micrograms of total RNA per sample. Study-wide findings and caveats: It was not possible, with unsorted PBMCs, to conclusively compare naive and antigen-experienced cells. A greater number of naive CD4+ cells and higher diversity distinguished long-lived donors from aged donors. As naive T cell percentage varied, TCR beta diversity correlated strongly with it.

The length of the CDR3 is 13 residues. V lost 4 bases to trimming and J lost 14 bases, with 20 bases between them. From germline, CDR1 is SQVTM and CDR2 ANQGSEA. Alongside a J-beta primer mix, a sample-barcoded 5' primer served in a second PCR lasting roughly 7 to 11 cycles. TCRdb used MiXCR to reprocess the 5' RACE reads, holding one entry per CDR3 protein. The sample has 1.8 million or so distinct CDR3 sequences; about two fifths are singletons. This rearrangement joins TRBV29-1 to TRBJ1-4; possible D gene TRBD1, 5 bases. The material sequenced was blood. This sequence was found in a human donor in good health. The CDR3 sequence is CSVVSTATKGLFF. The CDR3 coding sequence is TGCAGCGTTGTGTCTACGGCTACCAAGGGGCTGTTTTTT.